These 10 T cell receptor beta chains originate from one sample sequenced in a study of regulatory T cells in long-lasting Graves disease. Construction of TCR beta libraries relied on iRepertoire HTBI primers and on Arm-PCR targeting CDR3 regions. MiXCR, applied by TCRdb to the multiplex PCR reads, yields one record per CDR3 protein. The data show hundreds of thousands of distinct CDR3 sequences, around a fifth seen once. Documented time point: persistent/refractory GD, antithyroid drugs over 5 years with positive TRAb. Construction of the TCR library relied on RNA isolated from PBMCs. The specimen was peripheral blood mononuclear cells (PBMCs), collected when the disease was refractory, from a patient treated with antithyroid drugs. The origin of the receptors is a female donor with Graves disease.

Ten or more counts support this clonotype. The chain is built from TRBV10-3 and TRBJ1-4; 8 positions match TRBD1. The CDR3 extends over 13 amino acids. The germline gives CDR1 ENHRY, CDR2 SYGVKD. V shed 10 bases and J 3 bases; nucleotides not matched to a gene: 4. CDR3 protein: CATKQGANEKLFF. The CDR3 nucleotides are TGTGCCACCAAACAGGGGGCTAATGAAAAACTGTTTTTT.

This clonotype was counted many times. This chain uses TRBV11-2 with TRBJ2-5, with D possibly being TRBD1 or TRBD2 (5 bases each). CDR1 and CDR2 (germline): SGHAT, FQNNGV. V was cut by 4 bases and J by 5 bases, with 17 bases left in between. The CDR3 is 15 amino acids. CDR3 residues: CASSSGPGSGETQYF. For the CDR3, the DNA is TGTGCCAGCAGCTCGGGACCAGGGTCTGGGGAGACCCAGTACTTC.

This clonotype has a handful of counts. The chain employs TRBV28 and TRBJ1-5; TRBD1 agrees at 10 bases. CDR1 is MDHEN, CDR2 SYDVKM, per germline. The CDR3 runs to 17 residues. V lost 8 bases and J lost 6; bases outside the gene matches: 16. The chain's CDR3 is CASGTLRGQGIGQPQHF. The CDR3 coding sequence is TGTGCCAGCGGCACTTTAAGGGGACAGGGGATAGGTCAGCCCCAGCATTTT.

In its sample, this clonotype was seen a few times. The gene calls are TRBV5-5 and TRBJ2-1; tentative D call: TRBD1 (5 bases). The V end lost 0 bases, the J end lost 8 bases, and 12 bases lay between the germline ends. The germline CDR1 and CDR2 sequences are SGHKS and YYEKEE (reference sequence). This CDR3 is 14 amino acids long. CDR3 in DNA: TGTGCCAGCAGCTTGGAGGCCAGGGTGGATGAGCAGTTCTTC. Translation gives CASSLEARVDEQFF.

At least ten counts were recorded for this clonotype. The rearrangement links TRBV28 to TRBJ1-5; D call uncertain. CDR1 and CDR2 from the germline V gene are MDHEN and SYDVKM. The CDR3 covers 21 residues. The germline V and J ends were trimmed by 8 bases and 0 bases, with 32 bases remaining between them. CDR3: CASEPNPSRPLSLYSNQPQHF. In DNA form, the CDR3 reads TGTGCCAGCGAACCGAACCCCTCCCGACCCCTGTCACTCTATAGCAATCAGCCCCAGCATTTT. Together with reference TRBV28 and TRBJ1-5, the CDR3 gives the full variable domain: DVKVTQSSRYLVKRTGEKVFLECVQDMDHENMFWYRQDPGLGLRLIYFSYDVKMKEKGDIPEGYSVSREKKERFSLILESASTNQTSMYLCASEPNPSRPLSLYSNQPQHFGDGTRLSIL.

The CDR3: CASSFLMGGYEQYF. In DNA form, the CDR3 reads TGTGCCAGCAGCTTCTTGATGGGGGGCTACGAGCAGTACTTC. This chain connects TRBV7-2 to TRBJ2-7, with D perhaps TRBD2 (6 bases). Germline assignment: CDR1 SGHTA and CDR2 FQGNSA. Trimming took off 3 bases at V and 3 bases at J, with 12 bases between the two ends. CDR3 length equals 14 residues.

Many counts were recorded for this clonotype. This sequence joins TRBV6-1 and TRBJ1-6, with a tentative D call TRBD1 (5 bases). Trimming removed 6 bases from V and 0 bases from J, with 9 bases in between. The germline gives CDR1 MNHNS, CDR2 SASEGT. The CDR3 has 15 residues. In DNA, the CDR3 is TGTGCCAGCAGGAAGGACAACTCCTATAATTCACCCCTCCACTTT. It is translated as CASRKDNSYNSPLHF.

This clonotype was counted many times. The rearrangement uses TRBV6-1 and TRBJ1-1, with D possibly being TRBD1 (5 bases). V gave up 6 bases and J gave up 0 bases, with 14 bases separating them. CDR1 MNHNS and CDR2 SASEGT come from the germline V gene. The CDR3 is 15 amino acids. The CDR3 sequence is CASSFGTGVNTEAFF. For the CDR3, the DNA is TGTGCCAGCAGCTTTGGAACAGGCGTGAACACTGAAGCTTTCTTT.

This chain links TRBV5-4 with TRBJ1-6; tentatively, D is TRBD1 (5 bases). Trimming removed 0 bases at V and 0 bases at J, with 19 bases between. The CDR3 loop spans 20 amino acids. From germline, CDR1 is SGHNT and CDR2 YYREEE (reference sequence). Here the CDR3 reads CASSLGAGFELSSYNSPLHF. The CDR3 DNA sequence: TGTGCCAGCAGCTTGGGGGCAGGGTTTGAACTCAGCTCCTATAATTCACCCCTCCACTTT.

The chain employs TRBV19 and TRBJ1-5; the D is unclear. V lost 10 bases and J 7 bases, leaving 14 bases between the germline ends. Germline loops: CDR1 LNHDA, CDR2 SQIVND (reference sequence). CDR3 length: 12 amino acids. CDR3 bases: TGTGCCACCAAAGGCAAGGGCCAGCCCCAGCATTTT. This encodes CATKGKGQPQHF.